The T cell receptor beta chain described here comes from a study of blood T cells in healthy people across ages. Turning to the study itself: Template-switching capture recovered about one barcoded beta molecule per two T cells. Whole-study findings and limits: With age, beta diversity per million T cells declined roughly linearly, significantly by 30 to 40.

PCR was performed a second time for 7 to 11 cycles using a sample-barcoded 5' primer and a J-beta primer mix. Every sample produced at least 2.5 million CDR3-containing paired-end reads. From the 5' RACE reads, TCRdb called clonotypes with MiXCR, one entry per CDR3 protein. The sample gives some 1.8 million distinct CDR3 sequences, roughly 43% of which show up once; roughly 23% is in the top ten. Worth noting for this clonotype: Its antigen remains unknown.

J lost 2 bases, V lost 7 bases, and 6 bases had no gene match. The CDR3 loop spans 14 amino acids. Germline V gives CDR1 SNHLY, CDR2 FYNNEI. This clonotype was sampled from a human donor in good health. Sample: blood. This rearrangement joins TRBV2 to TRBJ2-7, with TRBD1 matching over 9 bases. The CDR3 DNA follows: TGTGCCAGCAATCTTGACAGGGGGGCCTACGAGCAGTACTTC. It translates to CASNLDRGAYEQYF.